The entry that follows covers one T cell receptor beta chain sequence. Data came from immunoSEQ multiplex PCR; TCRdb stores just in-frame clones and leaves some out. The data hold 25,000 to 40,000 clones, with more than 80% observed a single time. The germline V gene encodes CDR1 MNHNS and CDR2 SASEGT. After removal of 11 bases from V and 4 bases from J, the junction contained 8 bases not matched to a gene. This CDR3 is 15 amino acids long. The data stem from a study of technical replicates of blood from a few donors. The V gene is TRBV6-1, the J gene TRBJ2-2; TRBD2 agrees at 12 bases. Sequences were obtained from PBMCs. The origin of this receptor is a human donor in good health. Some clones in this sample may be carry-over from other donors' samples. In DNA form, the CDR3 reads TGTGCCGGCCTAGCGGGGGGGTCGGGCACCGGGGAGCTGTTTTTT. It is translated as CAGLAGGSGTGELFF.